The clone carrying this T cell receptor (beta chain) was seen repeatedly, ten times or more. The study excluded patients with uncontrolled infection, other autoimmune disease, pregnancy or lactation. Clinical symptoms, serum thyroxine, TRAb, thyroid ultrasound and orbital computed tomography established diagnosis. These data come from a study of T cells in Graves' hyperthyroidism and ophthalmopathy. Amplification of TCR beta CDR3 regions was performed using RNA transcripts as template. The HTBI set primed first-round TCR CDR3 RT-PCR. TCRdb passed the multiplex PCR reads through MiXCR, listing each CDR3 protein once. The sample lists fewer than 450,000 distinct CDR3 sequences, about 17% seen once, with around a third in the top ten. The CDR3 runs to 12 residues. The V gene's germline CDR1 is MNHEY and CDR2 SVGEGT. The germline V and J ends were trimmed by 3 bases and 2 bases, with 5 bases remaining between them.

The origin of this receptor is a woman in her 30s with Graves' hyperthyroidism that later progressed to Graves' ophthalmopathy. The sample taken for sequencing was blood. The chain employs TRBV6-2 or TRBV6-3 and TRBJ2-7; D unresolved. The CDR3 here is CASSYITYEQYF. The CDR3 bases are TGTGCCAGCAGTTATATCACCTACGAGCAGTACTTC.